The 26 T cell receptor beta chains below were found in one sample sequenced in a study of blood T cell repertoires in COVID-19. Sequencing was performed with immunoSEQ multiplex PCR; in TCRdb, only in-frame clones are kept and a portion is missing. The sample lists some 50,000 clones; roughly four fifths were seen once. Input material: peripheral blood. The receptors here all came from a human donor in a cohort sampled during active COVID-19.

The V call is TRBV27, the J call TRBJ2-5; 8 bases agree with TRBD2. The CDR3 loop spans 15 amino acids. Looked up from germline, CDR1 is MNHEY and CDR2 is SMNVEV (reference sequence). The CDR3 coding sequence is TGTTCTAGCGGGCGCGCATCCGTCCGCCAAGAGACCCAGTACTTC. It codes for CSSGRASVRQETQYF.

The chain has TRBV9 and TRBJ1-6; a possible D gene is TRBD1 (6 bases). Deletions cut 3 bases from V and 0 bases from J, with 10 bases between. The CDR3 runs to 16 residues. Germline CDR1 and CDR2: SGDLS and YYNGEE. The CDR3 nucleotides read TGTGCCAGCAGCGCGGACAGAAGCTCCTATAATTCACCCCTCCACTTT. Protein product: CASSADRSSYNSPLHF.

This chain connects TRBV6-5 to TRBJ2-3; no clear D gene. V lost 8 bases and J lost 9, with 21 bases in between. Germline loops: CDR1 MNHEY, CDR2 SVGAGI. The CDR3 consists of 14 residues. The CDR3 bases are TGTGCCAGCGCCCGGAGCCAAAACCTTCTGACGCAGTATTTT. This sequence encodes CASARSQNLLTQYF.

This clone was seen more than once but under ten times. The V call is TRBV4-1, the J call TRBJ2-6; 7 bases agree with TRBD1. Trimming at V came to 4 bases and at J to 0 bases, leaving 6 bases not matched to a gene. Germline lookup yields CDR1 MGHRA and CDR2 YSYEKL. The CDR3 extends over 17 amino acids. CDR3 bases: TGCGCCAGCAGCCGAGGACAGGCAGACTCTGGGGCCAACGTCCTGACTTTC. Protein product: CASSRGQADSGANVLTF.

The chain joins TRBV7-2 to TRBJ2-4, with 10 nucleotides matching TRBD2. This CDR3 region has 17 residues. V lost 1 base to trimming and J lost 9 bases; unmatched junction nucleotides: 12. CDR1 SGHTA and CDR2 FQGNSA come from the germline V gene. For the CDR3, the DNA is TGTGCCAGCAGCTTAGAATCAAGCGGGAGGGCCCTCGGCATTCAGTACTTC. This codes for CASSLESSGRALGIQYF. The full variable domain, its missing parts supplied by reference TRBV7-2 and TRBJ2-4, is GAGVSQSPSNKVTEKGKDVELRCDPISGHTALYWYRQSLGQGLEFLIYFQGNSAPDKSGLPSDRFSAERTGGSVSTLTIQRTQQEDSAVYLCASSLESSGRALGIQYFGAGTRLSVL.

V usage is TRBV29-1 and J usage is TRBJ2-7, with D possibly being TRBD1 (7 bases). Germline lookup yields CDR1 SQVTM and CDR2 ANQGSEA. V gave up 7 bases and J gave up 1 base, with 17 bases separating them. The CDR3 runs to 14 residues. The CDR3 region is CSAARDSNSYEQYF. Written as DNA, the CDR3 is TGCAGCGCCGCGCGGGACAGTAATTCCTACGAGCAGTACTTC.

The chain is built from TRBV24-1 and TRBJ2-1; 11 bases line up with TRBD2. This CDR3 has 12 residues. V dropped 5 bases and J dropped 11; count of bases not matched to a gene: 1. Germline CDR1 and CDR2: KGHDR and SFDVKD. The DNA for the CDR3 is TGTGCCACCAGTGCGACTAGCGGGAAGCAGTTCTTC. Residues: CATSATSGKQFF.

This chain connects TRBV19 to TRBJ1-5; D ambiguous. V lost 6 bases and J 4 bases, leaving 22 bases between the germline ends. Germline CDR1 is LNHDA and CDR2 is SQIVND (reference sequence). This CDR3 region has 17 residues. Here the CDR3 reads CASSLPAGVRGNQPQHF. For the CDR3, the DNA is TGTGCCAGTAGCTTACCCGCGGGTGTTCGAGGGAATCAGCCCCAGCATTTT.

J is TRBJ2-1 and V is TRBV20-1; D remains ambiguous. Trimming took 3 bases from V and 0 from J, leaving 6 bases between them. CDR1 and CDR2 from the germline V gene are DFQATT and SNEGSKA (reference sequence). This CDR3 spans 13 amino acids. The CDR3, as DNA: TGCAGTGCTAGTTTAGACTCCTACAATGAGCAGTTCTTC. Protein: CSASLDSYNEQFF.

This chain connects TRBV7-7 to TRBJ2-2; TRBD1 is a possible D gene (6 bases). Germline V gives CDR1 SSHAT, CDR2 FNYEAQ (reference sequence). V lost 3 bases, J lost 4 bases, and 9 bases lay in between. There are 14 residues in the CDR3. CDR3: CASSLTGATGELFF. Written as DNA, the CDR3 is TGTGCCAGCAGCTTGACAGGAGCCACCGGGGAGCTGTTTTTT.

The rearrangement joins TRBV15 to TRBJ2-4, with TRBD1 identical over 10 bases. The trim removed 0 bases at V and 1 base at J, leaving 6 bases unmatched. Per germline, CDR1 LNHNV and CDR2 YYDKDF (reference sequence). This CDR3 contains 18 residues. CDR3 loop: CATSRDLPGQGAKNIQYF. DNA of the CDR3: TGTGCCACCAGCAGAGACCTACCGGGACAGGGGGCCAAAAACATTCAGTACTTC.

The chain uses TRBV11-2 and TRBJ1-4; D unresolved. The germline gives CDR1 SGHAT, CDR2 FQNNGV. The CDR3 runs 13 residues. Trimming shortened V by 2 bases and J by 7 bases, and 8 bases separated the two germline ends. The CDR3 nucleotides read TGTGCCAGCAGCTTATATGAGCGTGAAAAACTGTTTTTT. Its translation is CASSLYEREKLFF.

The CDR3 DNA is TGTGCCAGTACCGTCAGAGGATCAGGGGGATCGAGAGATACGCAGTATTTT. Its protein product is CASTVRGSGGSRDTQYF. The gene calls are TRBV19 and TRBJ2-3, with 7 bases identical to TRBD1. The CDR3 is made up of 17 amino acids. V trimming: 7 bases; J trimming: 5 bases; junction bases outside the gene matches: 18. Germline V CDR1 and CDR2: LNHDA, SQIVND (reference sequence).

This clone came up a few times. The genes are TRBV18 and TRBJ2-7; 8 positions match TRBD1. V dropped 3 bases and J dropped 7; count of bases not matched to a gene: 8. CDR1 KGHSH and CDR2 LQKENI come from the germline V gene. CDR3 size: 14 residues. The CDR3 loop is CASSPEQGGIEQYF. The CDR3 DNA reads TGTGCCAGCTCACCGGAACAGGGGGGAATTGAGCAGTACTTC.

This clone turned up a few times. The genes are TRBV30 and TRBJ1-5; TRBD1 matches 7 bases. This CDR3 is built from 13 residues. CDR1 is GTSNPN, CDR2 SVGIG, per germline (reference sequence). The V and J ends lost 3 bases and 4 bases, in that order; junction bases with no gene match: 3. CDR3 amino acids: CAWSAGGNQPQHF. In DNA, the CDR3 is TGTGCCTGGAGCGCAGGGGGAAATCAGCCCCAGCATTTT.

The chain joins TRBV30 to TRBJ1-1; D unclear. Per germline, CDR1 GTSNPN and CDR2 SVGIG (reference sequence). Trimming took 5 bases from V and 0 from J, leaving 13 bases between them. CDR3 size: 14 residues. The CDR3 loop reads CAWSHLELNTEAFF. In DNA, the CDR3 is TGTGCCTGGTCCCACTTGGAGCTGAACACTGAAGCTTTCTTT.

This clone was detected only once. Here the CDR3 DNA reads TGTGCCAGCAGTCCCCAGCCGGCAGGGGGCGAGAACACTGAAGCTTTCTTT. Its protein product is CASSPQPAGGENTEAFF. The gene calls are TRBV25-1 and TRBJ1-1; 8 nucleotides align to TRBD1. Unmatched junction bases numbered 12, after V lost 5 bases and J lost 1 base. The germline V gene encodes CDR1 MGHDK and CDR2 SYGVNS. This CDR3 has 17 amino acids. Full variable domain (remainder filled in from reference TRBV25-1 and TRBJ1-1): EADIYQTPRYLVIGTGKKITLECSQTMGHDKMYWYQQDPGMELHLIHYSYGVNSTEKGDLSSESTVSRIRTEHFPLTLESARPSHTSQYLCASSPQPAGGENTEAFFGQGTRLTVV.

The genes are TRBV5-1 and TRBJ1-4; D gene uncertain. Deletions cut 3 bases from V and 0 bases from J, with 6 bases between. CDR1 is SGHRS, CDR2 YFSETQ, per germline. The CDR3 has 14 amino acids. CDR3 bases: TGCGCCAGCAGCTCGGGGTCAACTAATGAAAAACTGTTTTTT. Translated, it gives CASSSGSTNEKLFF.

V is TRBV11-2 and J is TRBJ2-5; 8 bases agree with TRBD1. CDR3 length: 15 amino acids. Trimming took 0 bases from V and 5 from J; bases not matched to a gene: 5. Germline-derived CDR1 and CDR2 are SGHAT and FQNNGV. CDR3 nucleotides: TGTGCCAGCAGCTTAGAGTTCAGGGGGCGGGAGACCCAGTACTTC. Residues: CASSLEFRGRETQYF.

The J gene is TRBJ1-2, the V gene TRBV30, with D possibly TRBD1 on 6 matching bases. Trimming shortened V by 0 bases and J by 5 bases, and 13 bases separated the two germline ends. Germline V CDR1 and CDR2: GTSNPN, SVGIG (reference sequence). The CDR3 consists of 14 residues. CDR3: CAWSVEGGRYGYTF. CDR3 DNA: TGTGCCTGGAGTGTAGAGGGGGGGCGATATGGCTACACCTTC.

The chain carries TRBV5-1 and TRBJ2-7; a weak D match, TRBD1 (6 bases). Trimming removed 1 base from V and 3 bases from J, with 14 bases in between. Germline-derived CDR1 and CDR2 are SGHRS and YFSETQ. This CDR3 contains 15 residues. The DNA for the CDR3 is TGCGCCAGCAGCTTGTTGGGGGCGTCAGGCTACGAGCAGTACTTC. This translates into CASSLLGASGYEQYF.

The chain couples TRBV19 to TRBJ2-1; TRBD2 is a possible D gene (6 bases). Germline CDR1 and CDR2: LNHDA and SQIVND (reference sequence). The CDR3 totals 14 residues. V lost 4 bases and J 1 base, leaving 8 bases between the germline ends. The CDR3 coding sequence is TGTGCCAGTAGTAGCGGGATTTCCTACAATGAGCAGTTCTTC. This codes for CASSSGISYNEQFF.

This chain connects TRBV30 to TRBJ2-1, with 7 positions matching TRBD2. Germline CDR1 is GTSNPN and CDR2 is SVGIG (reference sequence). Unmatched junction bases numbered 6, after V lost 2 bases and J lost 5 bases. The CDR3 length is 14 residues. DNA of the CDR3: TGTGCCTGGAGTCACGGGACTACCGACAATGAGCAGTTCTTC. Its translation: CAWSHGTTDNEQFF.

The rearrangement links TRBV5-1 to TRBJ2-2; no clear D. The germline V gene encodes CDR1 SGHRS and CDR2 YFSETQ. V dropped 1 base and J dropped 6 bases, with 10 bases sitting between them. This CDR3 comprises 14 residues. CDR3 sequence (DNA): TGCGCCAGCAGCTTGATTAATCCGGCCGGGGAGCTGTTTTTT. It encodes CASSLINPAGELFF.

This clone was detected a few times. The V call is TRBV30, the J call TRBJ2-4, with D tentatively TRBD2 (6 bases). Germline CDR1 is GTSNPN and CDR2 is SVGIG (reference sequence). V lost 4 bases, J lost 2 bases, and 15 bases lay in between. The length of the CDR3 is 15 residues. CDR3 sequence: CAWNPTGLTKNIQYF. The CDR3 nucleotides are TGTGCCTGGAACCCCACCGGACTAACCAAAAACATTCAGTACTTC. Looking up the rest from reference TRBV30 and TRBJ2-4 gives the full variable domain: SQTIHQWPATLVQPVGSPLSLECTVEGTSNPNLYWYRQAAGRGLQLLFYSVGIGQISSEVPQNLSASRPQDRQFILSSKKLLLSDSGFYLCAWNPTGLTKNIQYFGAGTRLSVL.

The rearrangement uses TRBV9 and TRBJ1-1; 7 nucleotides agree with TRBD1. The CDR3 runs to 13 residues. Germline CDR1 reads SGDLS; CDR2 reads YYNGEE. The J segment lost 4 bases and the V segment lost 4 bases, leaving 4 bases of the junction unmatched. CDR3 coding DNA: TGTGCCAGCAGCAGACAGGGAAGCACTGAAGCTTTCTTT. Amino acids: CASSRQGSTEAFF.